What follows are 28 T cell receptor beta chains derived from one specimen sequenced in a study of blood T cell repertoires in COVID-19. Assay: immunoSEQ multiplex PCR; the TCRdb copy retains only in-frame clones and omits some. This sample carries 170,000 or so clones, over 70% of them seen once, and the ten largest clones take roughly 2.8%. The sequenced sample was peripheral blood. Receptors originate from a woman aged 55-69 years with acute or convalescent COVID-19.

The J gene is TRBJ1-2, the V gene TRBV7-2, with 8 bases that match TRBD1. The CDR3 extends over 14 amino acids. V shed 4 bases and J 5 bases; nucleotides not matched to a gene: 6. Germline CDR1 is SGHTA and CDR2 is FQGNSA. CDR3 sequence: CASSSRTGGYGYTF. In nucleotides, the CDR3 is TGTGCCAGCAGCTCGCGTACAGGGGGGTATGGCTACACCTTC.

The chain carries TRBV7-9 and TRBJ2-7; 8 bases are shared with TRBD1. There are 15 residues in the CDR3. Germline loops: CDR1 SEHNR, CDR2 FQNEAQ (reference sequence). The junction had 7 bases not matched to a gene; V was cut back by 5 bases and J by 1 base. The CDR3 DNA sequence: TGTGCCAGCAGCCCGTATGGGACAGGTTCCTACGAGCAGTACTTC. Its translation is CASSPYGTGSYEQYF.

J is TRBJ2-7 and V is TRBV5-1; 7 bases agree with TRBD1. The CDR3 consists of 14 residues. Germline CDR1 reads SGHRS; CDR2 reads YFSETQ. V lost 0 bases to trimming and J lost 4 bases; unmatched junction nucleotides: 4. CDR3 nucleotides: TGCGCCAGCAGCTTGGGGACAGGATGGTACGAGCAGTACTTC. It translates to CASSLGTGWYEQYF.

This clone was found a few times. V and J are TRBV2 and TRBJ1-6; the D gene is possibly TRBD1 (5 bases). The CDR3 runs 13 residues. Deletions cut 3 bases from V and 7 bases from J, with 7 bases between. Germline CDR1 is SNHLY and CDR2 is FYNNEI. The CDR3 reads CASSEYRNSPLHF. DNA for the CDR3: TGTGCCAGCAGTGAGTACAGGAATTCACCCCTCCACTTT.

The chain couples TRBV5-4 to TRBJ1-1; 8 nucleotides agree with TRBD1. After removal of 4 bases from V and 3 bases from J, the junction contained 8 bases not matched to a gene. This CDR3 contains 15 residues. Germline CDR1 is SGHNT and CDR2 is YYREEE (reference sequence). In DNA form, the CDR3 reads TGTGCCAGCAGCCGGACAGGGAGGATGGACACTGAAGCTTTCTTT. This encodes CASSRTGRMDTEAFF.

The chain couples TRBV9 to TRBJ2-2; 10 bases align to TRBD2. The CDR3 loop spans 16 amino acids. Germline V gene sequence: CDR1 SGDLS, CDR2 YYNGEE. V dropped 0 bases and J dropped 6; count of bases not matched to a gene: 5. CDR3 loop: CASSVATSGVAGELFF. In DNA form, the CDR3 reads TGTGCCAGCAGCGTAGCTACTAGCGGGGTGGCCGGGGAGCTGTTTTTT.

This clone was detected only once. The chain is built from TRBV5-1 and TRBJ2-3, with D perhaps TRBD2 (6 bases). This CDR3 has 14 residues. The germline V and J ends were trimmed by 5 bases and 6 bases, with 16 bases remaining between them. Per germline, CDR1 SGHRS and CDR2 YFSETQ. Here the CDR3 DNA reads TGCGCCAGCAGACCCTTTCTGGGGAGGGATACGCAGTATTTT. Its protein product is CASRPFLGRDTQYF.

This sequence joins TRBV6-2 or TRBV6-3 and TRBJ2-1; possible D gene TRBD2, 6 bases. Per the germline V gene, CDR1 is MNHEY and CDR2 is SVGEGT. This CDR3 spans 14 amino acids. With 5 bases removed from V and 6 bases from J, the gap between germline ends came to 14 bases. CDR3 bases: TGTGCCAGCAGTCTTTTAACCGGGGGCAATGAGCAGTTCTTC. It yields the protein CASSLLTGGNEQFF.

This chain joins TRBV14 and TRBJ1-2; 11 bases align to TRBD1. The CDR3 consists of 15 residues. Trimming at V came to 6 bases and at J to 9 bases, leaving 12 bases not matched to a gene. Germline CDR1 and CDR2: SGHDN and FVKESK. The CDR3 is CASRPTGTGGWSYTF. CDR3 bases: TGTGCCAGCAGGCCTACCGGGACAGGGGGTTGGAGCTACACCTTC. The full variable domain, with the rest looked up from reference TRBV14 and TRBJ1-2, is EAGVTQFPSHSVIEKGQTVTLRCDPISGHDNLYWYRRVMGKEIKFLLHFVKESKQDESGMPNNRFLAERTGGTYSTLKVQPAELEDSGVYFCASRPTGTGGWSYTFGSGTRLTVV.

This clone was recorded only once. This rearrangement joins TRBV27 to TRBJ1-5, with D maybe TRBD1 (6 bases). Trimming took 8 bases from V and 5 from J, leaving 16 bases between them. Germline CDR1 and CDR2: MNHEY and SMNVEV (reference sequence). The CDR3 runs to 14 residues. The CDR3 coding sequence is TGTGCCAGCTCCCTTCGGGGGGCTTATCAGCCCCAGCATTTT. It specifies CASSLRGAYQPQHF.

The V call is TRBV5-1, the J call TRBJ2-5; maybe TRBD1 (5 bases). The germline gives CDR1 SGHRS, CDR2 YFSETQ. Trimming removed 0 bases from V and 4 bases from J, with 10 bases in between. The CDR3 totals 14 residues. CDR3 sequence reads: CASSLGAGSETQYF. The CDR3, as DNA: TGCGCCAGCAGCTTGGGGGCAGGGTCAGAGACCCAGTACTTC.

The chain recombines TRBV7-9 with TRBJ2-7; D possibly corresponds to TRBD2 (5 bases). Looked up from germline, CDR1 is SEHNR and CDR2 is FQNEAQ (reference sequence). V lost 4 bases to trimming and J lost 5 bases, with 15 bases between them. The CDR3 length is 14 residues. Written as DNA, the CDR3 is TGTGCCAGCAGCTCCGAGGGTGACACTCACGAGCAGTACTTC. It is translated as CASSSEGDTHEQYF. Complete variable domain (other parts from reference TRBV7-9 and TRBJ2-7): DTGVSQNPRHKITKRGQNVTFRCDPISEHNRLYWYRQTLGQGPEFLTYFQNEAQLEKSRLLSDRFSAERPKGSFSTLEIQRTEQGDSAMYLCASSSEGDTHEQYFGPGTRLTVT.

This sequence joins TRBV27 and TRBJ2-1; no reliable D call. In germline, CDR1 is MNHEY, CDR2 SMNVEV (reference sequence). Trimming removed 1 base from V and 8 bases from J, with 12 bases in between. There are 14 residues in the CDR3. The CDR3 here is CASSLWAARDEQFF. The CDR3 DNA is TGTGCCAGCAGTTTATGGGCAGCTCGAGATGAGCAGTTCTTC.

This clone was picked up one time. The chain employs TRBV5-4 and TRBJ1-6, with 9 bases aligning to TRBD1. Losses at the gene ends were 4 bases for V and 8 bases for J; bases not matched to a gene: 10. The CDR3 totals 16 residues. Germline-derived CDR1 and CDR2 are SGHNT and YYREEE (reference sequence). CDR3 protein: CASSKGTGNNDSPLHF. Written as DNA, the CDR3 is TGTGCCAGCAGCAAAGGGACAGGGAATAATGATTCACCCCTCCACTTT.

V usage is TRBV11-2 and J usage is TRBJ1-1, with D tentatively TRBD1 (6 bases). Deletions cut 7 bases from V and 7 bases from J, with 16 bases between. CDR1 and CDR2 (germline): SGHAT, FQNNGV. CDR3 length: 13 residues. The CDR3: CASTDPRTVEAFF. The CDR3 nucleotides are TGTGCCAGCACCGACCCGCGGACAGTTGAAGCTTTCTTT. The full variable domain, rest sourced from reference TRBV11-2 and TRBJ1-1, is EAGVAQSPRYKIIEKRQSVAFWCNPISGHATLYWYQQILGQGPKLLIQFQNNGVVDDSQLPKDRFSAERLKGVDSTLKIQPAKLEDSAVYLCASTDPRTVEAFFGQGTRLTVV.

The rearrangement joins TRBV19 to TRBJ2-7; 7 bases are shared with TRBD1. The CDR3 spans 18 residues. J gave up 1 base and V 5 bases, and 17 bases lay outside the gene matches. Germline assignment: CDR1 LNHDA and CDR2 SQIVND (reference sequence). The CDR3 region has the DNA TGTGCCAGTAGTCGCTCCCCCCCGGTCGGGGACAGTTCCTACGAGCAGTACTTC. It encodes CASSRSPPVGDSSYEQYF.

The rearrangement uses TRBV6-6 and TRBJ1-4; no clear D gene. The V end lost 5 bases, the J end lost 2 bases, and 6 bases lay between the germline ends. Germline V gene lookup returns CDR1 MNHNY and CDR2 SVGAGI (reference sequence). The CDR3 covers 13 residues. CDR3 nucleotides: TGTGCCAGCAGTGGGAGGACTAATGAAAAACTGTTTTTT. This codes for CASSGRTNEKLFF.

V is TRBV18 and J is TRBJ1-5; 8 bases map to TRBD1. Per the germline V gene, CDR1 is KGHSH and CDR2 is LQKENI. The CDR3 sequence is 17 residues long. The trim removed 5 bases at V and 0 bases at J, leaving 9 bases unmatched. The CDR3 bases are TGTGCCAGCTCAACGGGACAGGCATCCGATAGCAATCAGCCCCAGCATTTT. Translated: CASSTGQASDSNQPQHF.

The DNA for the CDR3 is TGTGCCAGTAGTATCGGAAACATTCAGTACTTC. It encodes CASSIGNIQYF. The V call is TRBV19, the J call TRBJ2-4; D unclear. V was clipped by 3 bases and J by 6 bases, with 3 bases between them. This CDR3 is built from 11 residues. Per the germline V gene, CDR1 is LNHDA and CDR2 is SQIVND (reference sequence). The full variable domain, with the rest looked up from reference TRBV19 and TRBJ2-4, is DGGITQSPKYLFRKEGQNVTLSCEQNLNHDAMYWYRQDPGQGLRLIYYSQIVNDFQKGDIAEGYSVSREKKESFPLTVTSAQKNPTAFYLCASSIGNIQYFGAGTRLSVL.

This clone showed up just a few times. The gene calls are TRBV5-1 and TRBJ1-3, with TRBD1 as a possible D gene (6 bases). CDR1 SGHRS and CDR2 YFSETQ come from the germline V gene. Trimming shortened V by 0 bases and J by 2 bases, and 12 bases separated the two germline ends. The CDR3 length is 16 residues. The CDR3 here is CASSLVGAGAGNTIYF. CDR3 coding DNA: TGCGCCAGCAGCTTGGTAGGGGCAGGGGCTGGAAACACCATATATTTT.

J is TRBJ2-1 and V is TRBV19, with 8 nucleotides matching TRBD1. The CDR3 is 15 amino acids. V trimming: 3 bases; J trimming: 4 bases; junction bases outside the gene matches: 5. Germline V lookup: CDR1 LNHDA, CDR2 SQIVND (reference sequence). CDR3 in amino acids: CASSIGTGLYNEQFF. The CDR3 DNA reads TGTGCCAGTAGTATTGGGACAGGCCTATACAATGAGCAGTTCTTC. Complete variable domain (other parts from reference TRBV19 and TRBJ2-1): DGGITQSPKYLFRKEGQNVTLSCEQNLNHDAMYWYRQDPGQGLRLIYYSQIVNDFQKGDIAEGYSVSREKKESFPLTVTSAQKNPTAFYLCASSIGTGLYNEQFFGPGTRLTVL.

J is TRBJ2-1 and V is TRBV7-2, with 8 bases lining up with TRBD2. V dropped 3 bases and J dropped 3; count of bases not matched to a gene: 7. CDR1 is SGHTA, CDR2 FQGNSA, per germline. The CDR3 loop spans 16 amino acids. The CDR3 sequence is CASSFRAGARYNEQFF. The CDR3 DNA sequence: TGTGCCAGCAGCTTCCGAGCGGGGGCGCGCTACAATGAGCAGTTCTTC.

With regard to this clone: The junction shows a germline mismatch at one end, possibly a read error. The chain recombines TRBV3-1 (or the pseudogene TRBV3-2) with TRBJ2-7, with 12 bases aligning to TRBD2. CDR1 is LGHDT and CDR2 is YNNKEL in the germline V gene (reference sequence). The CDR3 runs 17 residues. The CDR3 nucleotides are TGTGCCAGCAGTCAAGGGTCTAGCGGGGGGGCCTACAACGAGCAGTACTTC. Amino acid sequence: CASSQGSSGGAYNEQYF.

The chain joins TRBV27 to TRBJ2-3, with TRBD2 matching 9 bases. The CDR3 totals 17 residues. With 1 base clipped from V and 0 bases from J, the junction kept 5 bases outside the gene matches. The germline gives CDR1 MNHEY, CDR2 SMNVEV (reference sequence). The CDR3 loop is CASSLLGLAPSTDTQYF. Written as DNA, the CDR3 is TGTGCCAGCAGTTTATTAGGACTAGCGCCTAGCACAGATACGCAGTATTTT.

The rearrangement uses TRBV6-2 or TRBV6-3 and TRBJ1-1; 7 bases map to TRBD1. Trimming removed 4 bases from V and 1 base from J; junction bases left unmatched: 6. Germline V lookup: CDR1 MNHEY, CDR2 SVGEGT. The CDR3 has 15 amino acids. The CDR3 is CASSSGTVANTEAFF. CDR3 coding DNA: TGTGCCAGCAGTTCAGGGACAGTAGCGAACACTGAAGCTTTCTTT.

The genes are TRBV9 and TRBJ1-2, with TRBD1 matching over 9 bases. CDR3 length: 14 residues. The junction had 3 bases not matched to a gene; V was cut back by 3 bases and J by 3 bases. CDR1 SGDLS and CDR2 YYNGEE come from the germline V gene. The CDR3 DNA is TGTGCCAGCAGCGCGGACAGGGGAGACTATGGCTACACCTTC. Translation: CASSADRGDYGYTF.

This chain joins TRBV2 and TRBJ2-3, with D possibly matching TRBD1 (6 bases). The CDR3 has 16 amino acids. V was clipped by 5 bases and J by 1 base, with 16 bases between them. Germline assignment: CDR1 SNHLY and CDR2 FYNNEI. CDR3 protein: CASSSRQARGTDTQYF. CDR3 nucleotide sequence: TGTGCCAGCAGTTCCAGACAGGCACGAGGCACAGATACGCAGTATTTT.

This clone was seen more than once but under ten times. V is TRBV9 and J is TRBJ2-5; tentatively, D is TRBD2 (5 bases). Looked up from germline, CDR1 is SGDLS and CDR2 is YYNGEE. Trimming stripped 4 bases from V and 5 bases from J, with 18 bases between. This CDR3 contains 15 residues. The CDR3 loop is CASSRPGGAGETQYF. CDR3 in DNA: TGTGCCAGCAGCCGACCCGGAGGCGCCGGGGAGACCCAGTACTTC. The whole variable domain, filled in from reference TRBV9 and TRBJ2-5, reads DSGVTQTPKHLITATGQRVTLRCSPRSGDLSVYWYQQSLDQGLQFLIQYYNGEERAKGNILERFSAQQFPDLHSELNLSSLELGDSALYFCASSRPGGAGETQYFGPGTRLLVL.